The 5 T cell receptor beta chains in this list originate from one sample, sequenced in a study of T-cell memory formation after mild COVID-19. TCRdb passed the 5' RACE reads through MiXCR, listing each CDR3 protein once. Of approximately 50,000 distinct CDR3 sequences in the sample, approximately 9% were seen once. Sequenced input: PBMCs or a T cell subset sorted from them (not recorded which). The origin of the receptors is an adult woman who had mild COVID-19 (a few samples of this study predate the infection). Cell type and time point are not known.

This clonotype was seen ten or more times. V usage is TRBV20-1 and J usage is TRBJ2-5; 11 nucleotides align to TRBD2. This CDR3 comprises 15 residues. J gave up 7 bases and V 0 bases, and 7 bases lay outside the gene matches. Germline CDR1 reads DFQATT; CDR2 reads SNEGSKA (reference sequence). The CDR3 nucleotides are TGCAGTGCTAGAGAGGGGACTAGCGGCCTCGGGACCCAGTACTTC. Its translation is CSAREGTSGLGTQYF.

This clonotype was counted between two and nine times. CDR3 residues: CASSLTRGTDTQYF. The CDR3 DNA reads TGTGCCAGCAGCTTAACCCGGGGCACAGATACGCAGTATTTT. The chain couples TRBV7-3 to TRBJ2-3; no clear D. V was cut by 0 bases and J by 1 base, with 5 bases left in between. This CDR3 contains 14 residues. Germline loops: CDR1 SGHTA, CDR2 FQGTGA.

In this sample, this clonotype turned up many times. The chain recombines TRBV29-1 with TRBJ1-2; D possibly corresponds to TRBD1 (6 bases). Between the trimmed V and J ends, which lost 7 bases and 4 bases, there was a span of 13 bases. The CDR3 runs 12 residues. Germline-derived CDR1 and CDR2 are SQVTM and ANQGSEA. The CDR3: CSGWGAVYGYTF. The CDR3 DNA is TGCAGCGGTTGGGGGGCCGTCTATGGCTACACCTTC.

This clonotype was detected a few times. The chain uses TRBV10-3 and TRBJ1-3; no clear D gene. CDR3 length equals 13 residues. V shed 8 bases and J shed 4 bases, with 12 bases lying between them. Germline-derived CDR1 and CDR2 are ENHRY and SYGVKD. The CDR3 loop reads CAIRPGSGNTIYF. The DNA for the CDR3 is TGTGCCATCCGTCCGGGATCCGGAAACACCATATATTTT.

This clonotype has ten or more counts. The V call is TRBV12-3 or TRBV12-4, the J call TRBJ2-5; D is unclear. V dropped 1 base and J dropped 5 bases, with 5 bases sitting between them. The CDR3 runs 12 residues. The CDR3 DNA is TGTGCCAGCAGTTTAGTGGCGGAGACCCAGTACTTC. Encoded protein: CASSLVAETQYF.